The next 8 T cell receptor beta chains were all read from a single sample in a study of cytomegalovirus exposure and HLA in healthy donors. PCR involved 60 Vbeta and 13 Jbeta primers. Produced via immunoSEQ multiplex PCR; TCRdb's table is partial and in-frame only. The table lists roughly 150,000 clones, approximately 81% of them singletons, with under 1.1% in the top ten. The sample consisted of PBMCs. These TCRs come from a man aged 25 to 40 in good health and CMV-seronegative.

Written as DNA, the CDR3 is TGTGCCAGCAGCCCCAGGGGCGGGAGGGCCGGCTCCTACGAGCAGTACTTC. Its protein product is CASSPRGGRAGSYEQYF. V gene TRBV7-9 combines with J gene TRBJ2-7; 9 nucleotides line up with TRBD2. Losses at the gene ends were 5 bases for V and 0 bases for J; bases not matched to a gene: 11. The germline V gene has CDR1 SEHNR and CDR2 FQNEAQ (reference sequence). The CDR3 loop spans 17 amino acids.

The rearrangement uses TRBV6-5 and TRBJ1-2; tentative D call: TRBD1 (6 bases). CDR3 length equals 12 residues. The V end lost 7 bases, the J end lost 6 bases, and 12 bases lay between the germline ends. CDR1 and CDR2 from the germline V gene are MNHEY and SVGAGI. In DNA, the CDR3 is TGTGCCAGCACAACAACAGGGAATGGCTACACCTTC. Translated, it gives CASTTTGNGYTF.

V usage is TRBV18 and J usage is TRBJ2-5, with TRBD1 as a possible D gene (5 bases). CDR3 size: 18 residues. Germline CDR1 and CDR2: KGHSH and LQKENI. V shed 6 bases and J shed 5 bases, with 28 bases lying between them. In nucleotides, the CDR3 is TGTGCCAGCTCTGTCCCTGGGTGGCAGGGTCAGGATCGGGAGACCCAGTACTTC. Its translation: CASSVPGWQGQDRETQYF.

With respect to this clone: This CDR3 is also generated by other DNA sequences in the sample. V gene TRBV4-3 combines with J gene TRBJ1-1; 9 nucleotides match TRBD1. With 3 bases clipped from V and 4 bases from J, the junction kept 6 bases outside the gene matches. The CDR3 runs 15 residues. The germline V gene has CDR1 LGHNA and CDR2 YSLEER. In DNA, the CDR3 is TGCGCCAGCAGCCAGGGACAGGGCCTGGGCACTGAAGCTTTCTTT. This gives the protein CASSQGQGLGTEAFF.

V and J are TRBV2 and TRBJ1-3; no clear D. V dropped 0 bases and J dropped 0 bases, with 9 bases sitting between them. CDR1 and CDR2 from the germline V gene are SNHLY and FYNNEI. The CDR3 runs 16 residues. The CDR3 protein is CASSEATRISGNTIYF. The CDR3 DNA reads TGTGCCAGCAGTGAAGCTACCAGGATCTCTGGAAACACCATATATTTT.

The V and J genes are TRBV6-5 and TRBJ1-5; TRBD1 matches at 7 bases. The CDR3 is 14 residues long. The trim removed 6 bases at V and 4 bases at J, leaving 6 bases unmatched. The germline V gene has CDR1 MNHEY and CDR2 SVGAGI. The CDR3, as DNA: TGTGCCAGCAGGCCCGGGACAGTGAATCAGCCCCAGCATTTT. Protein: CASRPGTVNQPQHF.

The table lists this clone with a count of one. The chain links TRBV14 to TRBJ2-1, with TRBD2 identical over 13 bases. The CDR3 consists of 15 residues. Per the germline V gene, CDR1 is SGHDN and CDR2 is FVKESK. After removal of 5 bases from V and 8 bases from J, the junction contained 6 bases not matched to a gene. CDR3 bases: TGTGCCAGCAGCTCGACTAGCGGGAGGAGCGATGAGCAGTTCTTC. Amino acid sequence: CASSSTSGRSDEQFF.

This clone was recorded only once. The chain has TRBV7-9 and TRBJ2-5; the match to TRBD2 covers 9 bases. The CDR3 is 16 residues long. Germline V gene lookup returns CDR1 SEHNR and CDR2 FQNEAQ (reference sequence). The V and J ends lost 1 base and 5 bases, in that order; junction bases with no gene match: 8. The CDR3: CASSLGLADLWETQYF. Here the CDR3 DNA reads TGTGCCAGCAGCTTAGGACTAGCGGACCTATGGGAGACCCAGTACTTC.